This is a list of T cell receptor beta chains from one sample in a study of immune evolution from preneoplasia to lung adenocarcinoma. The assay was immunoSEQ multiplex PCR, and TCRdb's table has in-frame clones only and misses some. The repertoire holds about 4,900 clones, with roughly 79% as singletons. Source material: FFPE minimally invasive lung adenocarcinoma tissue. The receptors were gathered from a person aged 60-79 years with lung adenocarcinoma. CDR3s include the opening cysteine and the closing phenylalanine or tryptophan. D genes are given only for firm matches. The size of a clone is reported for some rows only, either as once, few or many, or as a class for expanded clones.

D,V,J,length,size,CDR3,DNA
NA,TRBV6-4,TRBJ2-7,15,once,CASSESGDPSNEQYF,TGTGCCAGCAGCGAGAGTGGTGACCCCTCAAACGAGCAGTACTTC
NA,TRBV5-1,TRBJ1-1,15,NA,CASSPGGGANTEAFF,TGCGCCAGCAGCCCGGGGGGGGGCGCGAACACTGAAGCTTTCTTT
TRBD2,TRBV6-5,TRBJ2-1,15,once,CASSRSGSSYNEQFF,TGTGCCAGCAGCCGTAGCGGGAGCTCCTACAATGAGCAGTTCTTC
TRBD2,TRBV7-9,TRBJ2-1,15,NA,CASSSTSGLNNEQFF,TGTGCCAGCAGTTCCACCTCGGGACTAAACAATGAGCAGTTCTTC
TRBD2,TRBV25-1,TRBJ2-2,15,NA,CASSVTSGNTGELFF,TGTGCCAGCAGTGTGACTAGCGGGAACACCGGGGAGCTGTTTTTT
TRBD2,TRBV28,TRBJ2-7,13,NA,CASTGTSGFRGYF,TGTGCCAGCACCGGGACTAGCGGGTTTCGGGGGTACTTC
NA,TRBV15,TRBJ2-3,13,NA,CATWAPRTDTQYF,TGTGCCACTTGGGCGCCTCGCACAGATACGCAGTATTTT
TRBD1,TRBV7-8,TRBJ2-3,17,NA,CASSLLPGQGVTDTQYF,TGTGCCAGCAGCCTTCTGCCGGGACAGGGAGTAACAGATACGCAGTATTTT
NA,TRBV28,TRBJ1-1,14,NA,CASSLVGKNTEAFF,TGTGCCAGCAGTTTAGTGGGAAAGAACACTGAAGCTTTCTTT
NA,TRBV2,TRBJ1-2,16,NA,CASSDQVGGDLYGYTF,TGTGCCAGCAGTGACCAGGTGGGAGGAGATCTTTATGGCTACACCTTC
NA,TRBV12-5,TRBJ2-1,17,NA,CASVNDSLISSYNEQFF,TGTGCTAGTGTTAACGACAGTCTTATTAGCTCCTACAATGAGCAGTTCTTC
NA,TRBV21-1,TRBJ2-7,13,NA,CASSKGTVYEQYF,TGTGCCAGCAGCAAAGGGACGGTCTACGAGCAGTACTTC
NA,TRBV13,TRBJ1-1,12,once,CASSLVNTEAFF,TGTGCCAGCAGCTTAGTGAACACTGAAGCTTTCTTT
NA,TRBV5-1,TRBJ2-1,15,NA,CASSAGLRYGNEQFF,TGCGCCAGCAGCGCGGGACTCCGGTATGGCAATGAGCAGTTCTTC
TRBD2,TRBV27,TRBJ2-1,13,NA,CASSWTSGNEQFF,TGTGCCAGCAGTTGGACTAGCGGCAATGAGCAGTTCTTC
NA,TRBV6-4,TRBJ1-2,10,NA,CASSDSSRNF,TGTGCCAGCAGTGACTCGAGCCGAAACTTC
NA,TRBV6-5,TRBJ1-4,14,few,CASRPRDEYEKLFF,TGTGCCAGCAGGCCTCGGGACGAATATGAAAAACTGTTTTTT
TRBD2,TRBV19,TRBJ2-2,15,NA,CASSIGSGSTGELFF,TGTGCCAGTAGTATTGGTAGCGGGAGTACCGGGGAGCTGTTTTTT
NA,TRBV18,TRBJ1-5,12,NA,CASSPSGQPQHF,TGTGCCAGCTCACCTTCAGGGCAGCCCCAGCATTTT
NA,TRBV5-4,TRBJ2-3,16,NA,CASSPGTLAQADTQYF,TGTGCCAGCAGCCCGGGGACTCTGGCGCAGGCAGATACGCAGTATTTT
TRBD1,TRBV10-2,TRBJ2-5,15,NA,CASSGGGTGIETQYF,TGCGCCAGCAGTGGGGGTGGGACAGGGATAGAGACCCAGTACTTC
TRBD1,TRBV7-8,TRBJ2-3,15,NA,CASSPRDSSTDTQYF,TGTGCCAGCAGCCCAAGGGACAGTAGCACAGATACGCAGTATTTT
NA,TRBV2,TRBJ2-5,10,large,CASSEETQYF,TGTGCCAGCAGTGAAGAGACCCAGTACTTC
NA,TRBV7-3,TRBJ2-2,16,NA,CASSRSGGANTGELFF,TGTGCCAGCAGCCGCTCCGGTGGGGCGAACACCGGGGAGCTGTTTTTT
TRBD2,TRBV4-2,TRBJ2-7,16,NA,CASSHPPGLAGIEQYF,TGTGCCAGCAGCCACCCACCGGGACTAGCGGGAATCGAGCAGTACTTC
NA,TRBV28,TRBJ1-2,13,NA,CASSYTPDRGYTF,TGTGCCAGCAGCTACACACCCGACCGGGGCTACACCTTC
TRBD1,TRBV7-2,TRBJ1-1,15,NA,CASSLGRYRGAEAFF,TGTGCCAGCAGCTTAGGAAGATACAGGGGGGCTGAAGCTTTCTTT
TRBD1,TRBV25-1,TRBJ1-2,13,few,CASSSGTAAGYTF,TGTGCCAGCAGCTCCGGGACAGCCGCAGGATACACCTTC
NA,TRBV5-5,TRBJ1-1,13,NA,CASSREGNTEAFF,TGTGCCAGCAGCAGGGAGGGGAACACTGAAGCTTTCTTT
TRBD1,TRBV30,TRBJ1-2,12,NA,CASRTGGYGYTF,TGTGCCTCGAGGACAGGGGGCTATGGCTACACCTTC
NA,TRBV19,TRBJ1-5,13,few,CASSIAGYQPQHF,TGTGCCAGTAGTATAGCCGGGTATCAGCCCCAGCATTTT
TRBD1,TRBV5-1,TRBJ2-5,16,NA,CASSVGGQGAGETQYF,TGCGCCAGCAGCGTAGGCGGACAGGGGGCTGGAGAGACCCAGTACTTC
NA,TRBV10-3,TRBJ1-5,13,NA,CAISEAGDQPQHF,TGTGCCATCAGTGAAGCAGGGGATCAGCCCCAGCATTTT
NA,TRBV9,TRBJ2-1,13,NA,CASSVHDYNEQFF,TGTGCCAGCAGCGTACATGATTACAATGAGCAGTTCTTC
NA,TRBV9,TRBJ2-3,16,NA,CASSPSPGRSTDTQYF,TGTGCCAGCAGCCCGAGCCCAGGCCGGAGCACAGATACGCAGTATTTT
NA,TRBV28,TRBJ2-7,16,NA,CASSLLAGWSSYEQYF,TGTGCCAGCAGTTTATTGGCAGGGTGGAGCTCCTACGAGCAGTACTTC
NA,TRBV7-9,TRBJ2-7,13,once,CASSRGSYYEQYF,TGTGCCAGCAGCCGGGGCTCATACTACGAGCAGTACTTC
TRBD2,TRBV5-5,TRBJ2-1,16,few,CASSSLGLAGYNEQFF,TGTGCCAGCAGCTCCCTGGGACTAGCCGGTTACAATGAGCAGTTCTTC
NA,TRBV5-6,TRBJ1-2,12,NA,CASRGGDYGYTF,TGTGCCAGCCGGGGGGGGGACTATGGCTACACCTTC
NA,TRBV20-1,TRBJ1-2,11,once,CSATTGWGYTF,TGCAGTGCCACGACAGGTTGGGGCTACACCTTC
NA,TRBV6-1,TRBJ1-6,13,NA,CASSRDLNSPLHF,TGTGCCAGCAGTCGGGACCTTAATTCACCCCTCCACTTT
NA,TRBV9,TRBJ2-7,15,NA,CASSYGGLGVSEQYF,TGTGCCAGCAGCTACGGGGGACTCGGGGTCTCCGAGCAGTACTTC
NA,TRBV29-1,TRBJ2-1,12,NA,CSGIRRRNEQFF,TGCAGCGGGATCCGCCGGCGGAATGAGCAGTTCTTC
NA,TRBV5-4,TRBJ1-3,15,NA,CASSLGAGAGNTIYF,TGTGCCAGCAGCTTGGGGGCTGGGGCTGGAAACACCATATATTTT
NA,TRBV7-3,TRBJ2-7,13,NA,CASSLRVRGEQYF,TGTGCCAGCAGCTTAAGGGTCAGGGGCGAGCAGTACTTC
TRBD1,TRBV7-9,TRBJ2-7,13,few,CASSTDRGYEQYF,TGTGCCAGCAGCACGGACAGGGGCTACGAGCAGTACTTC
NA,TRBV7-3,TRBJ2-1,12,NA,CASSDRDNEQFF,TGTGCCAGCAGCGACAGAGACAATGAGCAGTTCTTC
NA,TRBV7-9,TRBJ2-5,13,NA,CASSPTGRETQYF,TGTGCCAGCAGCCCTACAGGGCGAGAGACCCAGTACTTC
TRBD1,TRBV11-2,TRBJ1-5,16,NA,CASSQSGQMSNQPQHF,TGTGCCAGCAGCCAATCGGGACAGATGAGCAATCAGCCCCAGCATTTT